This T cell receptor beta chain was captured in a study of cytomegalovirus exposure and HLA in healthy donors (dated by TCRdb to about 2017). In the study overall: An earlier analysis of 587 of the donors reported under 300 Gb of sequence data and 117 million unique TCR beta sequences obtained from 150 million to 200 million T cells. The number of typed donors differed by locus: 629-630 for A, B, C, DRB1 and DQB1; 522 for DQA1; 606 for DPA1; and 400 to 480 for DPB1. About five DR-DQ haplotypes were treated as single units for association and clustering because of strong linkage in the cohort. The T cell repertoires of 550 to 850 subjects were profiled by immunosequencing and related to cytomegalovirus serostatus. To predict cytomegalovirus infection status, the study combined high-throughput TCR immunosequencing, statistical association of individual TCRs with disease status, and machine learning. A later analysis re-analyzed previously published TCR beta repertoires from 666 donors and added high-resolution HLA genotyping to study TCR occurrence patterns. Rather than using new phenotypic data, the later analysis identified candidate immune exposures from TCR beta sequences and from how often those sequences occurred across donors. Among over 350 genotyped donors of the cohort, an average of around 240,000 unique TCR beta nucleotide sequences were sequenced per donor, around 20% of them non-productive. Donor age, sex, ethnicity and CMV serostatus were compiled together with the repertoire data. Approximately 310 gigabases of sequencing data and approximately 84 million unique TCR sequences were included in an early release covering several hundred HLA-typed donors. Every repertoire in the discovery cohort had been generated on one and the same sequencing platform. An earlier analysis of about 600 of the donors used high-throughput TCR beta sequencing to judge whether each TCR beta V gene segment behaved as functional or pseudogenic. Class I and class II HLA loci were covered by the typing at four-digit resolution. A later genetic analysis used genome-wide SNP genotypes for about three fifths of the 666 donors, treating that subset as a discovery cohort. The study was designed to test whether signatures of past pathogen exposure could be identified by cataloging public T cell receptors. Besides the first cohort of 500 to 700 subjects, a separate validation cohort made up of 120 different subjects was used. Of the 300 to 450 genotyped donors, about 80% fell in the genetic ancestry cluster associated with self-reported Caucasian donors. What the study reported, not specific to this receptor: At a false discovery rate of 0.05, a later analysis linked some 18,000 TCR beta sequences to specific HLA alleles. In a later analysis, the rate of TCR association differed among HLA loci, with DRB1 alleles having the most associated TCRs and HLA-C alleles having the fewest. An association between a missense DCLRE1C variant and V-gene and J-gene trimming of TCR beta chains was found in a later genetic analysis and replicated in an independent cohort. In an earlier analysis of some 550 of the donors, most TCR beta V segments were observed in productive rearrangements about 87% or about 30% of the time, broadly matching IMGT annotations. A further reported finding was that TCR beta sequences accurately predicted the HLA-A and HLA-B alleles for most subjects in the first cohort. In a later analysis, most CMV-associated TCR beta chains were found to appear HLA-restricted, with HLA associations seemingly driven largely by CMV exposure. In vitro tests confirmed that three of the cytomegalovirus-associated TCR beta chains recognize cytomegalovirus antigens. Presence/absence analyses assumed roughly uniform sequencing depth across donors, an assumption that may not hold. The 87-base-pair reads could not distinguish some IMGT-functional V segments, including TRBV6-2 and TRBV6-3, so those segments were excluded. The study gave a list of about 150 TCR beta chains associated with cytomegalovirus. Assigning TCR associations to individual alleles was difficult when HLA alleles, especially DR and DQ, strongly co-occurred. The only immune exposure information available for the cohort was CMV serostatus. Because counts were too low, fewer than 20 rarely observed V segments, including chromosome 9 orphons, were excluded from the earlier analysis of several hundred of the donors. A cluster of highly shared sequence variants was judged likely to represent a technical artifact of the sequencing pipeline. Compared with equally common non-associated chains, HLA-associated TCR beta chains in a later analysis were more clonally expanded and had lower generation probabilities. A later genetic analysis reported fewer N-insertions in productive TCRs among donors in an Asian-associated ancestry cluster than the roughly 700-donor mean. The classifier was reported to diagnose cytomegalovirus status with high specificity and sensitivity in both the original cohort and the validation cohort. According to a later analysis, parvovirus B19, influenza, CMV and Epstein-Barr virus appeared linked to several top co-occurrence clusters. The cohort was sequenced for TCR beta chains only, and without alpha or paired-chain data the features that could be detected were limited. Because HLA typing was unavailable for some donors at each locus, only the typed subset was used in association tests. Most TCR sequences were observed very rarely across donors, whereas some public TCRs were present in many individuals. Correlated functional status among segregating V segments might reflect linkage disequilibrium, but an unknown experimental factor could not be ruled out. It was suggested by the authors that the approach could potentially be generalized to other disease states and immunological phenotypes.

At the junction V is shortened by 1 base and J by 3 bases; bases outside the gene matches: 5. From a lookup of the germline V gene, CDR1 and CDR2 are SGHTA and FQGNSA. The CDR3 holds 15 amino acids from the cysteine to the phenylalanine. The CDR3 DNA has 45 bases and is translated from base 1. Libraries were built with the immunoSEQ multiplex PCR assay. A mixture of 60 forward primers for TCR Vbeta segments and 13 reverse primers for TCR Jbeta segments was used in the multiplex PCR. A multiplex PCR assay on genomic DNA amplified the CDR3 region of rearranged TCR beta genes. The Illumina HiSeq System was used to sequence the amplified TCR beta libraries as 87-base-pair reads. The study's own analysis went as follows. A later analysis tallied around 82 million unique TCR beta chains across the roughly 610 repertoires, and about 12 million of those chains were shared by two or more donors. Raw reads were error-corrected and collapsed into unique sequences with a nearest-neighbor algorithm that merged closely related sequences to remove PCR and sequencing errors. V, D and J gene segments were assigned by aligning CDR3 sequences to IMGT reference sequences. For a sequence to be retained, a match of at least six nucleotides was required to both a V gene segment and a J gene segment. A rearrangement was called productive if the CDR3 had no stop codons and remained in frame with V and J, and every other rearrangement was called non-productive. Following IMGT convention, CDR3 was defined as the stretch from the second conserved V-encoded cysteine up to the conserved J-encoded phenylalanine. In an earlier analysis of more than 550 of the donors, sequences lacking an unambiguous match to a single V gene segment were excluded. An earlier analysis of 500 to 700 of the donors classified V segments as functional when productive rearrangements were above 56.7% and as segregating when the standard deviation between donors was above 5%. A statistical classification framework was built to diagnose cytomegalovirus status from the catalog of TCR beta chain sequences. A later analysis assigned V and J genes by comparing TCR nucleotide sequences with IMGT/GENE-DB human TR gene sequences. The TCRdist pipeline was used in a later analysis to assign CDR3 sequences and most-parsimonious VDJ recombination scenarios. In a later analysis, every TCR beta chain was defined by the combination of its CDR3 amino acid sequence and its V-gene family, and reads without a unique V-gene family were dropped. To address suspected cross-contamination and a sequencing artifact, a later analysis removed a few hundred highly shared, low-generation-probability nucleotide sequences. For each public chain, a later analysis derived a clonal expansion index from normalized ranks of inferred template counts within each repertoire. In a later analysis, generation probabilities were computed using a VDJ recombination model fitted to out-of-frame rearrangements, and the results were checked against IGoR. In a later analysis, hypergeometric tests were used to score TCR-TCR, TCR-HLA and TCR-CMV co-occurrence, with a repertoire-size bias correction applied to TCR pairs. A later analysis estimated false discovery rates by permuting HLA or CMV assignments 20 times. In a later analysis, co-occurring TCRs were grouped with DBSCAN, and TCRdist sequence similarity was added when clustering was performed within HLA-allele-positive subsets. Repertoires with fewer than 30,000 or more than 120,000 public chains, plus five repertoires with anomalous nucleotide sharing, were excluded from co-occurrence clustering. TCRdb provides this immuneACCESS table in a form limited to in-frame rearrangements. Some clones are lacking; in checked studies, under half of them reflect an unresolved V gene, and why the rest are absent is not known. V, J and clone size reflect that table, while D and trimming were determined from the DNA. The sample's clone listing holds approximately 170,000 clones. Less than 0.95% of the sample comes from the top ten.

Comments on this clone: Its target antigen remains unknown.

The cohort comprised hundreds of healthy bone marrow donors. Cohort members were all nominally healthy when sampled, although unrecorded immune exposures were likely present. The donor tested CMV seropositive and was one of the 289 seropositive cohort members. Every donor gave a peripheral blood sample, and the peripheral blood mononuclear cells from that sample were used for TCR beta sequencing. Genomic DNA was extracted from the blood cell samples with the Qiagen DNeasy Blood Extraction Kit. Sequencing was performed on PBMCs. This receptor was obtained from a woman aged 18-29 years in good health and CMV-seropositive. The rearrangement joined TRBV7-2 to TRBJ2-7; TRBD2 fits 8 bases in the junction. This receptor carries the CDR3 CASSLGGLARYEQYF. The sequence in DNA is TGTGCCAGCAGCTTAGGCGGACTAGCCCGCTACGAGCAGTACTTC.